The 14 T cell receptor beta chains reported below all come from one sample, sequenced in a study of blood T cell repertoires in COVID-19. TCRdb's table, derived via immunoSEQ multiplex PCR, lists solely in-frame clones and lacks some. The table has 130,000 or so clones, roughly 83% seen once. Sequenced: PBMCs or T cells enriched from blood (not recorded which). The receptors here all came from a man aged 50 or older who had recovered from COVID-19.

The chain carries TRBV30 and TRBJ2-2, with 7 bases fitting TRBD1. The CDR3 totals 14 residues. CDR1 is GTSNPN, CDR2 SVGIG, per germline (reference sequence). V lost 7 bases and J lost 2; bases outside the gene matches: 7. CDR3 residues: CASMRTGNTGELFF. As DNA, the CDR3 is TGTGCCTCTATGAGGACAGGTAACACCGGGGAGCTGTTTTTT.

V is TRBV28 and J is TRBJ1-5; a weak D match, TRBD1 (5 bases). This CDR3 is 13 amino acids long. V lost 2 bases and J lost 9, with 11 bases in between. Germline loops: CDR1 MDHEN, CDR2 SYDVKM. The CDR3 DNA is TGTGCCAGCAGTTTAGGCAGGGTTGGGCCCCAGCATTTT. It translates to CASSLGRVGPQHF.

The V call is TRBV5-6, the J call TRBJ1-5, with D tentatively TRBD1 (5 bases). Trimming took off 4 bases at V and 2 bases at J, with 16 bases between the two ends. CDR3 length: 16 amino acids. Germline CDR1 and CDR2: SGHDT and YYEEEE. CDR3 in DNA: TGTGCCAGCAGCCTAACCTCACAGGCCCGCAATCAGCCCCAGCATTTT. Its translation: CASSLTSQARNQPQHF.

This chain uses TRBV29-1 with TRBJ2-2; TRBD1 aligns across 9 bases. Germline values: CDR1 SQVTM, CDR2 ANQGSEA. The ends lost 5 bases at V and 3 bases at J; junction bases unmatched: 1. The CDR3 has 13 residues. The CDR3 nucleotides are TGCAGCGTTCGGACAGGGGACACCGGGGAGCTGTTTTTT. It yields the protein CSVRTGDTGELFF.

This clone was seen more than once but under ten times. The CDR3 here is CASSPLTSGVIYEQYF. CDR3 bases: TGTGCCAGCAGTCCACTGACTAGCGGGGTAATCTACGAGCAGTACTTC. This chain uses TRBV6-2 or TRBV6-3 with TRBJ2-7, with 11 positions matching TRBD2. The CDR3 has 16 residues. Germline CDR1 MNHEY, CDR2 SVGEGT. With 5 bases clipped from V and 3 bases from J, the junction kept 9 bases outside the gene matches.

This clone showed up just a few times. The chain couples TRBV15 to TRBJ2-7, with 7 positions matching TRBD2. The CDR3 contains 13 residues. V shed 3 bases and J 7 bases; nucleotides not matched to a gene: 6. The germline CDR1 and CDR2 sequences are LNHNV and YYDKDF (reference sequence). The CDR3 spells CATSRGGGLEQYF. DNA of the CDR3: TGTGCCACCAGCAGGGGGGGAGGGTTGGAGCAGTACTTC.

The chain combines TRBV3-1 (or the pseudogene TRBV3-2) with TRBJ1-1; D gene uncertain. Trimming cost V 5 bases and J 5 bases, with 9 bases left between them. The germline gives CDR1 LGHDT, CDR2 YNNKEL (reference sequence). The CDR3 covers 12 residues. The CDR3 here is CASSDSRTEAFF. The CDR3 DNA follows: TGTGCCAGCAGCGATTCGAGGACTGAAGCTTTCTTT.

V and J are TRBV23-1 and TRBJ1-6; TRBD1 matches at 9 bases. TRBV23-1 is classed as an ORF, of uncertain function. The CDR3 sequence is 16 residues long. The V gene end was trimmed by 6 bases and the J gene end by 10 bases; junction bases not matched to a gene: 13. In DNA form, the CDR3 reads TGCGCCAGCAGACCGGCCCCCGACAGGGGGGGATCACCCCTCCACTTT. It yields the protein CASRPAPDRGGSPLHF.

The rearrangement uses TRBV6-2 or TRBV6-3 and TRBJ2-3; D is possibly TRBD2 (5 bases). The germline V gene has CDR1 MNHEY and CDR2 SVGEGT. V dropped 1 base and J dropped 1 base, with 9 bases sitting between them. The CDR3 length is 15 residues. The DNA of the CDR3 is TGTGCCAGCAGTTACTTGGGAGCGGGCACAGATACGCAGTATTTT. This codes for CASSYLGAGTDTQYF.

The V gene is TRBV3-1 (or the pseudogene TRBV3-2), the J gene TRBJ1-6, with 8 bases matching TRBD1. The CDR3 consists of 14 residues. Unmatched junction bases numbered 5, after V lost 6 bases and J lost 7 bases. Germline loops: CDR1 LGHDT, CDR2 YNNKEL (reference sequence). The CDR3 sequence: CASRTGDWNSPLHF. CDR3 DNA: TGTGCCAGCAGGACAGGGGATTGGAATTCACCCCTCCACTTT.

This chain links TRBV11-2 with TRBJ2-1; 7 bases are shared with TRBD1. The CDR3 has 14 residues. CDR1 and CDR2 from the germline V gene are SGHAT and FQNNGV. V dropped 5 bases and J dropped 12; count of bases not matched to a gene: 13. In DNA form, the CDR3 reads TGTGCCAGCAGCGCAATCCGACAGGGTCTTGGGCAGTTCTTC. Its protein is CASSAIRQGLGQFF.

The chain combines TRBV9 with TRBJ2-1, with D possibly TRBD2 on 7 matching bases. The germline V and J ends were trimmed by 4 bases and 8 bases, with 19 bases remaining between them. The CDR3 totals 15 residues. The germline V gene encodes CDR1 SGDLS and CDR2 YYNGEE. The CDR3 DNA sequence: TGTGCCAGCAGCCCCTGGGGGGGCTCCGTAGATGAGCAGTTCTTC. Encoded protein: CASSPWGGSVDEQFF.

Only one count was recorded for this clone. This chain joins TRBV3-1 (or the pseudogene TRBV3-2) and TRBJ1-1, with D possibly being TRBD1 (6 bases). Trimming shortened V by 6 bases and J by 10 bases, and 12 bases separated the two germline ends. CDR1 and CDR2 (germline): LGHDT, YNNKEL (reference sequence). The CDR3 covers 11 residues. In nucleotides, the CDR3 is TGTGCCAGCAGTGAACAGGGCTCAGCTTTCTTT. Protein product: CASSEQGSAFF.

V and J are TRBV29-1 and TRBJ2-4, with 9 bases matching TRBD1. V lost 3 bases and J lost 2; bases outside the gene matches: 5. The CDR3 length is 15 residues. The germline CDR1 and CDR2 sequences are SQVTM and ANQGSEA. CDR3 loop: CSVEGNRGPKNIQYF. The CDR3 DNA is TGCAGCGTTGAGGGGAACAGGGGGCCCAAAAACATTCAGTACTTC.